The sequence of this T cell receptor (beta chain) was determined in a study of T cell responses to AZD1222 COVID-19 vaccine. Of note for this clone: Its antigen remains unidentified.

The assay was immunoSEQ multiplex PCR, and TCRdb's table has in-frame clones only and misses some. The table lists roughly 260,000 clones, 80% to 95% of them singletons, with around 0.5% in the top ten. The study, taken as a whole, reports: The donor cohort was predominantly white British with a female majority, and clonal diversity may have been underestimated. Breadth and depth of Spike-specific TCRs rose after two AZD1222 doses. No repertoire was sampled before or during the peak T cell response, only after it.

V lost 3 bases, J lost 5 bases, and 6 bases stayed unmatched. The length of the CDR3 is 14 residues. From germline, CDR1 is SEHNR and CDR2 FQNEAQ (reference sequence). The sequence derives from an adult in good health. The chain couples TRBV7-9 to TRBJ1-1; 7 bases align to TRBD1. The source material was peripheral blood, sampled on day 0 of AZD1222 vaccination. The CDR3 coding sequence is TGTGCCAGCAGCTTCCTGACAGGGAAGACTGAAGCTTTCTTT. It specifies CASSFLTGKTEAFF.